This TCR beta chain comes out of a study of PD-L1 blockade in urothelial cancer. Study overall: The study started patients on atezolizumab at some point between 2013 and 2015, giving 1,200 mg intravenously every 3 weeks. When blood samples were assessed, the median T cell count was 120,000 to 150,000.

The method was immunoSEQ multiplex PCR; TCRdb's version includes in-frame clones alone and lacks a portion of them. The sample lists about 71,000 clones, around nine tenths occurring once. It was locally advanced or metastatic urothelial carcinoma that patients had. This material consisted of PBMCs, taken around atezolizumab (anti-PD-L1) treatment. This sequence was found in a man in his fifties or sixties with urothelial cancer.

Written as DNA, the CDR3 is TGTGCCAGCAGCCCTTCTCCGGGAGAGTACGAGCAGTACTTC. This gives the protein CASSPSPGEYEQYF. This chain uses TRBV9 with TRBJ2-7, with D perhaps TRBD2 (6 bases). From germline, CDR1 is SGDLS and CDR2 YYNGEE. The CDR3 spans 14 residues. V was clipped by 4 bases and J by 4 bases, with 15 bases between them.